This T cell receptor (beta chain) was sequenced in a study of chemoradiotherapy in HPV16-positive cancers. Turning to the study itself: Candidate HPV-specific clones and shared TCR motifs came from a couple of HPV16-positive patients. Study results and caveats: Only two HPV16-positive patients supplied the functional HPV-specificity definition. Candidate HPV-specific clones and E7-related TCR motifs grew in tumor during treatment.

This clone was seen a handful of times. Its target is unknown. Germline CDR1 reads WSHSY; CDR2 reads SAAADI. V lost 2 bases, J lost 4 bases, and 7 bases lay in between. The CDR3 contains 13 residues. The data were produced by immunoSEQ multiplex PCR, yet TCRdb's version contains in-frame clones alone and is incomplete. The sample has 2,500 to 3,500 clones; about 80% are singletons. Over chemoradiotherapy, repertoires were sampled more than once. The genes are TRBV10-2 and TRBJ2-3; D not resolved. Specimen: tumor tissue, collected from a patient who underwent chemoradiotherapy. The sequence derives from a human donor with HPV-associated anogenital cancer. The CDR3 nucleotides are TGCGCCAGCAGTGAGGGACGGGCAGATACGCAGTATTTT. The encoded protein is CASSEGRADTQYF.